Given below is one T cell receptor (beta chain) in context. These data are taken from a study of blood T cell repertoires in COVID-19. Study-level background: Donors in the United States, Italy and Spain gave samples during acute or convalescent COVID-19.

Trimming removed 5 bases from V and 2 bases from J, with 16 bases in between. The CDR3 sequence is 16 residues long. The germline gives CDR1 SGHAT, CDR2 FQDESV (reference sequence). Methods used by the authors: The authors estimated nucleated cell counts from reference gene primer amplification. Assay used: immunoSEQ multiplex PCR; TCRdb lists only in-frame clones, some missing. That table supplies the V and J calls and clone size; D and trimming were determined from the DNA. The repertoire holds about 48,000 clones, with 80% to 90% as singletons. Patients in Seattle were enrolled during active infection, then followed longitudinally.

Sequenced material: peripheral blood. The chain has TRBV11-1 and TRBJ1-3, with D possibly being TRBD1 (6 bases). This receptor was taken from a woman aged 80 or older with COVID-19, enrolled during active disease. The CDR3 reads CASSVQGRRAGNTIYF. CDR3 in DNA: TGTGCCAGCAGCGTACAGGGAAGGCGGGCTGGAAACACCATATATTTT. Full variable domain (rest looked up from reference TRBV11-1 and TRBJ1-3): EAEVAQSPRYKITEKSQAVAFWCDPISGHATLYWYRQILGQGPELLVQFQDESVVDDSQLPKDRFSAERLKGVDSTLKIQPAELGDSAMYLCASSVQGRRAGNTIYFGEGSWLTVV.